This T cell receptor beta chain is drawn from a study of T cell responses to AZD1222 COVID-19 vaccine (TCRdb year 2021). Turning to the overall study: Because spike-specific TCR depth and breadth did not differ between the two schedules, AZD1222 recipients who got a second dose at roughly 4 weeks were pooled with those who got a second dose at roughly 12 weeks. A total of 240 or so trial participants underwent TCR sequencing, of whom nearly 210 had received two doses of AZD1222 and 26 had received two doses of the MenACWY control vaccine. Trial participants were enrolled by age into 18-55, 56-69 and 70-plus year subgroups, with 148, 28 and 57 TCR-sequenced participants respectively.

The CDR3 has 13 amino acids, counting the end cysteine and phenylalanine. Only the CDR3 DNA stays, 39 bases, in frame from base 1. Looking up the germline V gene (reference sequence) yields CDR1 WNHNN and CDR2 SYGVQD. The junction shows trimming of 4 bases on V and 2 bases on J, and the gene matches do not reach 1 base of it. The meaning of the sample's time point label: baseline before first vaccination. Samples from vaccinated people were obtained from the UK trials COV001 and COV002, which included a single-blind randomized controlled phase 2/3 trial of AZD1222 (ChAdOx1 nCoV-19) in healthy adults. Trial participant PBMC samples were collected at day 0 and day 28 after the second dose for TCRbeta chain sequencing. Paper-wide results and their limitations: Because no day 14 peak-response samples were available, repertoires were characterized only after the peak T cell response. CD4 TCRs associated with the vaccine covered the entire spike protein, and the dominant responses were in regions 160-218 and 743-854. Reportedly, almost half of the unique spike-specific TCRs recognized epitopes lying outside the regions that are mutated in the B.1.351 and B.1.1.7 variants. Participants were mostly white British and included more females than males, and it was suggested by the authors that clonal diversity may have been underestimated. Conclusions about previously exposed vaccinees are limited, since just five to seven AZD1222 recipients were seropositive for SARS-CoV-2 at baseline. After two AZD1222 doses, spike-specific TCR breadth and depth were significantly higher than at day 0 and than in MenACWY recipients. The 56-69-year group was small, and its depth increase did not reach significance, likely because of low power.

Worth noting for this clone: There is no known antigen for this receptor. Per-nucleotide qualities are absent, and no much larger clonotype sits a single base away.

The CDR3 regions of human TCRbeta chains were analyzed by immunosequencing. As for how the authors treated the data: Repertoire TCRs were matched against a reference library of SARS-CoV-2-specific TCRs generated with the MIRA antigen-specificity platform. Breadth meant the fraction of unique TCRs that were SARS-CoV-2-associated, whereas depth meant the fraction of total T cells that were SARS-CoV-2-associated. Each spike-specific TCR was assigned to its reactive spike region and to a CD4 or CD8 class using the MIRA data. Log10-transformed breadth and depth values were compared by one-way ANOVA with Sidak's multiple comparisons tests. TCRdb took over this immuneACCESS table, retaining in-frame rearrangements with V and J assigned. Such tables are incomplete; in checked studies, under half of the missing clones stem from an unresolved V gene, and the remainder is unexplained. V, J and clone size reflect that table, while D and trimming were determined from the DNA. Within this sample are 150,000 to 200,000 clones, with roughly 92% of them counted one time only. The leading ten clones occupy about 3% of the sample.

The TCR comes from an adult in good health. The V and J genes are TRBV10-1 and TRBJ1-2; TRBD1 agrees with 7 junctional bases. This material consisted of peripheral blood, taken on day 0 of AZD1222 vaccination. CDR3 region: CASSGDRNYGYTF. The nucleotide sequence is TGCGCCAGCAGTGGGGACAGAAACTATGGCTACACCTTC.